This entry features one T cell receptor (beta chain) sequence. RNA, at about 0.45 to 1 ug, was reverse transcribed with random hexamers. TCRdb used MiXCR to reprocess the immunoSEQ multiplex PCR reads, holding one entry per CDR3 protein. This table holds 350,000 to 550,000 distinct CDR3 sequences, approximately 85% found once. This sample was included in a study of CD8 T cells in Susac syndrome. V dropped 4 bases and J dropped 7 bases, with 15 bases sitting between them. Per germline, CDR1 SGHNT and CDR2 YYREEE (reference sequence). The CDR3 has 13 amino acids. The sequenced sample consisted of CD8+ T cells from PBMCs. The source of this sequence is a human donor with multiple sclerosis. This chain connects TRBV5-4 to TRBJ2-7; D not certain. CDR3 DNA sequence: TGTGCCAGCAGCGCCCTCGGGTTTGGTGAGCAGTACTTC. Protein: CASSALGFGEQYF.